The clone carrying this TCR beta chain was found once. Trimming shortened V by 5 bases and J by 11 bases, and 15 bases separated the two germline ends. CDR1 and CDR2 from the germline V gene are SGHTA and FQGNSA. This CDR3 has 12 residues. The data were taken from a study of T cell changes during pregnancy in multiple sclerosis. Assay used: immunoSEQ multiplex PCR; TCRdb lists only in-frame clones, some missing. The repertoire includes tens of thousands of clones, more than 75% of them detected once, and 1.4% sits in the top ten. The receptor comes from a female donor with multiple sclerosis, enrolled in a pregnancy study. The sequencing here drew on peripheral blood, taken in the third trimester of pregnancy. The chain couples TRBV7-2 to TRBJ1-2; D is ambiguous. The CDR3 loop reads CASSLFGGEYTF. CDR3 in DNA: TGTGCCAGCAGCCTCTTCGGTGGGGAGTACACCTTC. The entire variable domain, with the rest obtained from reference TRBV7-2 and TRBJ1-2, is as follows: GAGVSQSPSNKVTEKGKDVELRCDPISGHTALYWYRQSLGQGLEFLIYFQGNSAPDKSGLPSDRFSAERTGGSVSTLTIQRTQQEDSAVYLCASSLFGGEYTFGSGTRLTVV.